This T cell receptor beta chain was profiled in a study of T cell responses to AZD1222 COVID-19 vaccine. Notes on the study in general: Spike-specific TCR depth and breadth grew after two AZD1222 doses.

Points on this clone: The antigen is undetermined.

This CDR3 comprises 23 residues. The V segment lost 4 bases and the J segment 0 bases; nucleotides outside the gene matches: 25. Data came from immunoSEQ multiplex PCR; TCRdb stores just in-frame clones and leaves some out. The sample includes fewer than 200,000 clones, roughly 89% of them seen just once. The clonotype comes from an adult who received the AZD1222 COVID-19 vaccine. Sample: peripheral blood, taken 28 days after the second AZD1222 dose. V is TRBV5-3 and J is TRBJ1-5, with TRBD1 matching over 10 bases. TRBV5-3 is classed as an ORF, of uncertain function. CDR3 in amino acids: CARSLRPDRGPAGFQVSNQPQHF. Here the CDR3 DNA reads TGTGCCAGAAGCCTCAGGCCCGACAGGGGGCCGGCCGGATTTCAGGTTAGCAATCAGCCCCAGCATTTT.